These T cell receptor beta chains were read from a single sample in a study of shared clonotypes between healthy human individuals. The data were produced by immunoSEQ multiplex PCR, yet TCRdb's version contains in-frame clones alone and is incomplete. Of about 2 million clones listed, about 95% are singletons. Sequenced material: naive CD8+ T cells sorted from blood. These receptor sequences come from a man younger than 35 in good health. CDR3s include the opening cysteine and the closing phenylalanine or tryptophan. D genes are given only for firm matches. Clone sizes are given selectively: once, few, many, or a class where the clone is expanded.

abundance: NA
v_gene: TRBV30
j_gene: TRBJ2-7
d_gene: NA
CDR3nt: TGTGCCTGGAGTGCCGACGACGGTCCCTACGAGCAGTACTTC
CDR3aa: CAWSADDGPYEQYF

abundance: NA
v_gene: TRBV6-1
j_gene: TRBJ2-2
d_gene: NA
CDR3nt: TGTGCCTCCGACTACTTGAACACCGGGGAGCTGTTTTTT
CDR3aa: CASDYLNTGELFF

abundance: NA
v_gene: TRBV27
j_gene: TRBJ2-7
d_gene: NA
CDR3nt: TGTGCCAGCAGCCGGGACTCGAAGCCTTACGAGCAGTACTTC
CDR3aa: CASSRDSKPYEQYF

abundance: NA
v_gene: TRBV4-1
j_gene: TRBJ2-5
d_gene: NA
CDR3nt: TGCGCCAGCAGCCAGAAGGGTGAGGGGCTAGAGGAGACCCAGTACTTC
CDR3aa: CASSQKGEGLEETQYF

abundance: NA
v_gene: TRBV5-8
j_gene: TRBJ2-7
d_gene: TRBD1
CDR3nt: TGTGCCAGCAGCTCGTCCGGACAGGGGGCGTACGAGCAGTACTTC
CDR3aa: CASSSSGQGAYEQYF

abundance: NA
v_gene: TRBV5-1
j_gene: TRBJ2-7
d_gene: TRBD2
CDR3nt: TGCGCCAGCAGCGGCGGGGGGTACTCCTACGAGCAGTACTTC
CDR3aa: CASSGGGYSYEQYF

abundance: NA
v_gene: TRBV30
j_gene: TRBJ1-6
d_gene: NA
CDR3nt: TGTGCCTGGAAAGAGACAGACACTACAAGCTCCTATAATTCACCCCTCCACTTT
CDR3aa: CAWKETDTTSSYNSPLHF

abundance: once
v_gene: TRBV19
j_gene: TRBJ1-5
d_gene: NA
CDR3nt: TGTGCCAGTAGTATAGGACATGTGGGCAATCAGCCCCAGCATTTT
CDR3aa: CASSIGHVGNQPQHF

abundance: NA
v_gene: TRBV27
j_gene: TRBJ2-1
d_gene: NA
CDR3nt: TGTGCCAGCAGTTTAGATCCAGCGGAAAGCTCCTACAATGAGCAGTTCTTC
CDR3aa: CASSLDPAESSYNEQFF

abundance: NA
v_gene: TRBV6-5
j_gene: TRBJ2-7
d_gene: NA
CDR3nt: TGTGCCAGCAGTTACTTCGGAACCTACGAGCAGTACTTC
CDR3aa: CASSYFGTYEQYF

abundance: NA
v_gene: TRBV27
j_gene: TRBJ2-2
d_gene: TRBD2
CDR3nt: TGTGCCAGCCGTTACCTCGGGGGGTACTCCGGGGAGCTGTTTTTT
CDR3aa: CASRYLGGYSGELFF

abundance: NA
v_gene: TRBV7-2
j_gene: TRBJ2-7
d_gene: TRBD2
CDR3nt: TGTGCCAGCAGCCCCGGACTAGCGGGAGTCTCCTACGAGCAGTACTTC
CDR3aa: CASSPGLAGVSYEQYF